This T cell receptor (beta chain) comes out of a study of CD8 T cells in Susac syndrome. cDNA came from approximately 0.5 to 1 ug RNA primed by random hexamers. TCRdb reprocessed the immunoSEQ multiplex PCR reads with MiXCR, giving one entry per CDR3 protein. This table has 100,000 to 150,000 distinct CDR3 sequences, around 75% appearing once. The multiple sclerosis control group was made up of treatment-naive patients with stable or active relapsing-remitting disease. CDR3 size: 16 residues. Between the trimmed V and J ends, which lost 1 base and 4 bases, there was a span of 13 bases. The receptor comes from a human donor with multiple sclerosis. Sequenced: CD8+ T cells from PBMCs. This chain connects TRBV12-3 or TRBV12-4 to TRBJ2-2; D tentatively fits TRBD1 or TRBD2 (5 bases each). CDR3 protein: CASSLGGAGTTGELFF. CDR3 nucleotide sequence: TGTGCCAGCAGTTTAGGGGGCGCGGGTACCACCGGGGAGCTGTTTTTT.